A selection of T cell receptor beta chains follows, all from one sample in a study of shared clonotypes between healthy human individuals. Sequenced by immunoSEQ multiplex PCR; TCRdb stores in-frame clones only, minus some. There are approximately 1.9 million clones in the sample; about 94% occur only once, and around 1.7% lies in the top ten. Sequencing input: naive CD8+ T cells from PBMCs. The receptors originated from a man between 18 and 29 years old in good health. Some clones in this sample may be carry-over from other donors' samples. Both conserved end residues are part of each CDR3. A D gene is named only where the DNA matches it firmly. Not all rows give a size; the values are once, few, many and, for expanded clones, a class.

v_gene,abundance,len,j_gene,d_gene,CDR3nt,CDR3aa
TRBV6-1,.,14,TRBJ2-2,.,TGTGCCAGCAGTGCCCAGGGACGGACCGGGGAGCTGTTTTTT,CASSAQGRTGELFF
TRBV7-9,.,15,TRBJ2-6,.,TGTGCCAGCAGCACCCCCTCTCCCGGGGCCAACGTCCTGACTTTC,CASSTPSPGANVLTF
TRBV19,.,13,TRBJ2-7,.,TGTGCCAGTAGTATAGTCTTGGGCGGGGAGCAGTACTTC,CASSIVLGGEQYF
TRBV7-6,.,15,TRBJ2-3,TRBD2,TGTGCCAGCAGCCGGGGGGGCGGGCATCAAGATACGCAGTATTTT,CASSRGGGHQDTQYF
TRBV27,.,13,TRBJ2-5,.,TGTGCCAGCAGTTTAGGCCTTTGGGAGACCCAGTACTTC,CASSLGLWETQYF
TRBV15,.,16,TRBJ2-7,TRBD1,TGTGCCACCAGCAGACCAATCCGGGACAGCCACTACGAGCAGTACTTC,CATSRPIRDSHYEQYF
TRBV7-9,.,16,TRBJ2-7,TRBD2,TGTGCCAGCAGCTTAGTTTCGGCGGGAGGAAACAACGAGCAGTACTTC,CASSLVSAGGNNEQYF
TRBV7-2,.,16,TRBJ2-7,TRBD1,TGTGCCAGCAGCTCCTGGGGACAGGGGCCCACGGGCGAGCAGTACTTC,CASSSWGQGPTGEQYF
TRBV5-1,once,16,TRBJ2-7,TRBD1,TGCGCCAGCAGCTCACACCGGGACAGGATAACCTACGAGCAGTACTTC,CASSSHRDRITYEQYF
TRBV4-3,.,15,TRBJ1-5,.,TGCGCCAGCAGCCAAGAGGGAAATAGCAATCAGCCCCAGCATTTT,CASSQEGNSNQPQHF
TRBV27,.,15,TRBJ2-2,.,TGTGCCAGCAGCCGGGCGCGACTCCACACCGGGGAGCTGTTTTTT,CASSRARLHTGELFF
TRBV9,.,13,TRBJ1-2,.,TGTGCCAGCAGCGCTACTTTAGTTGATGGCTACACCTTC,CASSATLVDGYTF
TRBV27,once,14,TRBJ2-1,.,TGTGCCAGCAGTTCCCGCGGACTGTACAATGAGCAGTTCTTC,CASSSRGLYNEQFF